The rows below give T cell receptor beta chains drawn from one sample of a study of T cells in Graves' hyperthyroidism and ophthalmopathy. TCRdb passed the multiplex PCR reads through MiXCR, listing each CDR3 protein once. Of about 400,000 distinct CDR3 sequences listed, 25% are singletons. What was sequenced was blood. The receptors come from a man over 45 with Graves' hyperthyroidism. CDR3s include the opening cysteine and the closing phenylalanine or tryptophan. Fields, in order: CDR3 DNA, CDR3 protein, clone size, J gene, D gene, V gene. D genes are given only for firm matches. A row's size may be missing; if present it is once, few, many or a size class.

TGTGCCACACAGGGACTTGGAAACACCATATATTTT,CATQGLGNTIYF,.,TRBJ1-3,.,TRBV10-3
TGTGCCAGCAGCTTAGAGGGGCGGTCACCCCGCCACTTT,CASSLEGRSPRHF,.,TRBJ1-6,.,TRBV11-2
TGTGCCAGCAGCTTAGAACCGAATCAGCCCCAGCATTTT,CASSLEPNQPQHF,.,TRBJ1-5,.,TRBV11-2
TGCGCCAGCAGCGGGCAGGGGACAGGAGATACGCAGTATTTT,CASSGQGTGDTQYF,.,TRBJ2-3,TRBD1,TRBV5-1
TGCAGTGCGGATCCGGGGCAGACGTCCTATGGCTACACCTTC,CSADPGQTSYGYTF,.,TRBJ1-2,.,TRBV20-1
TGTGCCACCAGTGATTCCAGGGGAACGAATGAAAAACTGTTTTTT,CATSDSRGTNEKLFF,.,TRBJ1-4,.,TRBV24-1
TGTGCCAGCAGCCCACAAGGACTAGCGACAGATACGCAGTATTTT,CASSPQGLATDTQYF,.,TRBJ2-3,TRBD2,TRBV9
TGTGCCAGCAGTGAATGGGGGTCTACGACGTCCCACTTC,CASSEWGSTTSHF,many,TRBJ2-7,.,TRBV2
TGCGCCAGCAGCTTTTCGGATGGACGGAACACCGGGGAGCTGTTTTTT,CASSFSDGRNTGELFF,few,TRBJ2-2,.,TRBV5-1
TGCGCCAGCAGCCAAGACATCAGAGGTAGTTTAATAGAGACCCAGTACTTC,CASSQDIRGSLIETQYF,.,TRBJ2-5,.,TRBV4-1
TGTGCCTGGAGACAAGTCCCGTCTGAAGCTTTCTTT,CAWRQVPSEAFF,many,TRBJ1-1,.,TRBV30
TGCGCCAGCAGTGACCACCAACCGGGTAAAGCTGAAGCTTTCTTT,CASSDHQPGKAEAFF,.,TRBJ1-1,.,TRBV10-2
TGTGCCAGCAGCACAGGGGCGGACTATGGCTACACCTTC,CASSTGADYGYTF,.,TRBJ1-2,TRBD1,TRBV9
TGTGCCAGCAGCCATTCCGGGAGTTATGGCGAGCAGTACTTC,CASSHSGSYGEQYF,few,TRBJ2-7,.,TRBV3-1
TGTGCCACCAGCAGAGATCGAGCGGGAGCAGAGACCCAGTACTTC,CATSRDRAGAETQYF,.,TRBJ2-5,TRBD2,TRBV15
TGTGCCAGCAGCTTAGATCGGGGGCCTCGGCAGTACTTC,CASSLDRGPRQYF,few,TRBJ2-7,.,TRBV11-3
TGTGCCAGCACCCCTTGGGGGACTTCTAATGAAAAACTGTTTTTT,CASTPWGTSNEKLFF,.,TRBJ1-4,.,TRBV28
TGCAGTGCTAGTTGGGGCACCGTGGAGACCCAGTACTTC,CSASWGTVETQYF,few,TRBJ2-5,.,TRBV20-1
TGCGCCAGCAGCCCCATAGGCCAGCACCCAGATACGCAGTATTTT,CASSPIGQHPDTQYF,few,TRBJ2-3,.,TRBV5-1
TGTGCCAGCAGCCAACCAACCGGGACTAGCGGGTACGAGCAGTACTTC,CASSQPTGTSGYEQYF,.,TRBJ2-7,TRBD2,TRBV4-2
TGTGCCAGCAGTTTATGGAGGACAGGGAACCTCTACAATGAGCAGTTCTTC,CASSLWRTGNLYNEQFF,many,TRBJ2-1,TRBD1,TRBV27
TGTGCCAGCAGTTACGCTGGCAGGGGGCCGGAGGCTGAAGCTTTCTTT,CASSYAGRGPEAEAFF,.,TRBJ1-1,TRBD1,TRBV6-2/TRBV6-3
TGTGCCAGCAGTCTTTCGGCCCCCGGACTAGCGGGAGATACGCAGTATTTT,CASSLSAPGLAGDTQYF,many,TRBJ2-3,TRBD2,TRBV12-3/TRBV12-4
TGCAGTGCTAGCCCCGGACTAGCGGGAGTCGGAGATACGCAGTATTTT,CSASPGLAGVGDTQYF,.,TRBJ2-3,TRBD2,TRBV20-1
TGCGCCAGCAGTGAGTCAGTCTCCAGCACAGATACGCAGTATTTT,CASSESVSSTDTQYF,once,TRBJ2-3,.,TRBV10-2
TGTGCCACCAGCTTACCCAGCGCTAACTATGGCTACACCTTC,CATSLPSANYGYTF,few,TRBJ1-2,.,TRBV15
TGCGCCAGCAGCCAGGACAGGGTCTACGAGCAGTACTTC,CASSQDRVYEQYF,few,TRBJ2-7,TRBD1,TRBV5-1
TGTGCCACGGACAGGGGAGATGAGACCCAGTACTTC,CATDRGDETQYF,few,TRBJ2-5,TRBD1,TRBV24-1